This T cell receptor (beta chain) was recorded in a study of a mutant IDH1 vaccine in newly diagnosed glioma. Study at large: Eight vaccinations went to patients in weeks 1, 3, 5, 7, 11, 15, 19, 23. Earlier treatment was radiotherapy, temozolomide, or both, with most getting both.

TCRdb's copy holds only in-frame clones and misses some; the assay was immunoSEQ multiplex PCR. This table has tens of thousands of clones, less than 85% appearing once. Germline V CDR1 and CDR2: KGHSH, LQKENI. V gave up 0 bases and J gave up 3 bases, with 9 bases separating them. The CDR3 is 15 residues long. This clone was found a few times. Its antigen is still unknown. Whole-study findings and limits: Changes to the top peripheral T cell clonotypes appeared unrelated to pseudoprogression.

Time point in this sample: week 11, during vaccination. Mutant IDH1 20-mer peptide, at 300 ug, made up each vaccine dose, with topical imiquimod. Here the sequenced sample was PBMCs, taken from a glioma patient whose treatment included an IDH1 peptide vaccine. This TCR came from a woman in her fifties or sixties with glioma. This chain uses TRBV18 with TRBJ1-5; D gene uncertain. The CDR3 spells CASSPPGRNNQPQHF. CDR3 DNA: TGTGCCAGCTCACCACCGGGCAGGAACAATCAGCCCCAGCATTTT.